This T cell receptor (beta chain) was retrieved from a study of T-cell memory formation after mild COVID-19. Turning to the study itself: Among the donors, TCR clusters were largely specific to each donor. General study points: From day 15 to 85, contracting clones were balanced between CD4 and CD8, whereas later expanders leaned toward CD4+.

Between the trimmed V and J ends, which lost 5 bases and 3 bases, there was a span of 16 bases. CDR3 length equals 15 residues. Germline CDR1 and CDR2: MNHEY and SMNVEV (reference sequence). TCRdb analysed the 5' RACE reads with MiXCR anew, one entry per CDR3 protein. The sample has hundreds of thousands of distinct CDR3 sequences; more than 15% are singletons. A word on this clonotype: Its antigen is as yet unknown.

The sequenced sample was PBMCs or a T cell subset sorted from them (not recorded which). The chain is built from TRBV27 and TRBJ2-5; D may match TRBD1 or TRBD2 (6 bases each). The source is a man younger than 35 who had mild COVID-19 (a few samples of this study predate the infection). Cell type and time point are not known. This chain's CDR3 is CASSTIRGGKETQYF. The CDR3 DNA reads TGTGCCAGCAGTACTATCAGGGGAGGAAAAGAGACCCAGTACTTC.